The next 10 T cell receptor beta chains were all read from a single sample in a study of blood T cell repertoires in COVID-19. Profiling relied on immunoSEQ multiplex PCR, and the TCRdb table lists in-frame clones only, not all of them. The top ten clones hold around 8.1% of a sample with fewer than 200,000 clones, about 88% of them seen once. Sequenced material: peripheral blood. Receptor source: a woman aged 55-69 years with COVID-19, enrolled during active disease.

The chain recombines TRBV6-5 with TRBJ2-5, with 8 nucleotides matching TRBD1. This CDR3 contains 12 residues. V shed 11 bases, J shed 4 bases, and the junction held 6 bases outside the gene matches. CDR1 is MNHEY, CDR2 SVGAGI, per germline. CDR3: CAGGDRRETQYF. CDR3 in DNA: TGTGCCGGAGGGGACAGGCGAGAGACCCAGTACTTC.

This clone was found a few times. V usage is TRBV29-1 and J usage is TRBJ1-1; D might be TRBD1 (5 bases). From germline, CDR1 is SQVTM and CDR2 ANQGSEA. The CDR3 loop spans 12 amino acids. V lost 6 bases and J 1 base, leaving 9 bases between the germline ends. The DNA for the CDR3 is TGCAGCGTGGGGCATGGGAACACTGAAGCTTTCTTT. This translates into CSVGHGNTEAFF. The variable domain in full, with the rest retrieved from reference TRBV29-1 and TRBJ1-1, is SAVISQKPSRDICQRGTSLTIQCQVDSQVTMMFWYRQQPGQSLTLIATANQGSEATYESGFVIDKFPISRPNLTFSTLTVSNMSPEDSSIYLCSVGHGNTEAFFGQGTRLTVV.

This clone has only one observation. This sequence joins TRBV19 and TRBJ1-4; 7 bases are shared with TRBD1. The CDR3 has 15 amino acids. Per germline, CDR1 LNHDA and CDR2 SQIVND (reference sequence). Unmatched junction bases numbered 2, after V lost 3 bases and J lost 1 base. The CDR3, as DNA: TGTGCCAGTAGTATGGGGACAGTAACTAATGAAAAACTGTTTTTT. It codes for CASSMGTVTNEKLFF.

This clone was seen many times. This rearrangement joins TRBV5-6 to TRBJ2-2; 9 bases fit TRBD1. This CDR3 has 14 residues. V lost 4 bases and J lost 9; bases outside the gene matches: 7. Looked up from germline, CDR1 is SGHDT and CDR2 is YYEEEE. For the CDR3, the DNA is TGTGCCAGCAGCCCCGGGACAGGGCACCGGGAGCTGTTTTTT. This sequence encodes CASSPGTGHRELFF.

The chain recombines TRBV9 with TRBJ1-1; D gene unclear. Trimming took off 0 bases at V and 2 bases at J, with 8 bases between the two ends. Germline V gene data show CDR1 as SGDLS and CDR2 as YYNGEE. The CDR3 length is 14 residues. CDR3 loop: CASSVGSTNTEAFF. The DNA of the CDR3 is TGTGCCAGCAGCGTAGGGAGCACTAACACTGAAGCTTTCTTT.

In nucleotides, the CDR3 is TGTGCCAGCATCGGGACTGTGGACTATGGCTACACCTTC. Amino acid sequence: CASIGTVDYGYTF. The rearrangement joins TRBV6-5 to TRBJ1-2, with a tentative D call TRBD1 (5 bases). The germline gives CDR1 MNHEY, CDR2 SVGAGI. V was shortened by 7 bases and J by 3 bases, with 12 bases between the two germline ends. The length of the CDR3 is 13 residues.

This chain uses TRBV19 with TRBJ2-3; 9 positions match TRBD2. The junction had 2 bases not matched to a gene; V was cut back by 3 bases and J by 1 base. This CDR3 is 15 amino acids long. Germline assignment: CDR1 LNHDA and CDR2 SQIVND (reference sequence). The CDR3, as DNA: TGTGCCAGTAGTATCCCTAGCGGGGGCACAGATACGCAGTATTTT. Amino acids: CASSIPSGGTDTQYF.

The rearrangement links TRBV18 to TRBJ1-1, with TRBD1 matching 11 bases. CDR3 size: 15 residues. The ends lost 4 bases at V and 5 bases at J; junction bases unmatched: 6. Germline CDR1 is KGHSH and CDR2 is LQKENI. The CDR3, as DNA: TGTGCCAGCTCACAAGGGACAGGGGGAGAAACTGAAGCTTTCTTT. Its translation: CASSQGTGGETEAFF.

The J gene is TRBJ2-6, the V gene TRBV5-4; D is undetermined. The CDR3 is 12 amino acids. Germline assignment: CDR1 SGHNT and CDR2 YYREEE (reference sequence). Trimming removed 10 bases at V and 4 bases at J, with 9 bases between. In DNA, the CDR3 is TGTGCCCTAGAGGCAGGGGCCAACGTCCTGACTTTC. Translation gives CALEAGANVLTF.

The chain joins TRBV7-9 to TRBJ1-1, with TRBD1 matching 9 bases. J was trimmed by 11 bases and V by 3 bases; bases with no gene match: 7. CDR1 and CDR2 from the germline V gene are SEHNR and FQNEAQ (reference sequence). The CDR3 contains 13 residues. The CDR3 DNA reads TGTGCCAGCAGCTTGACCGGGACAGGGTTCGCTTTCTTT. Its translation is CASSLTGTGFAFF.